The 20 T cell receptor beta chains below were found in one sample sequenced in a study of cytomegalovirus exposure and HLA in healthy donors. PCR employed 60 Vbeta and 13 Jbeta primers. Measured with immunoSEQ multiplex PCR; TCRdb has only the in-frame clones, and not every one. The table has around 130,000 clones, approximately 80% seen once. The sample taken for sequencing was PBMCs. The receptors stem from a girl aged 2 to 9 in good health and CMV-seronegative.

CDR3 amino acids: CAWSLSGGETQYF. The CDR3 nucleotides read TGTGCCTGGAGTTTATCGGGAGGTGAGACCCAGTACTTC. The gene calls are TRBV30 and TRBJ2-5; 7 bases align to TRBD2. V shed 2 bases and J 5 bases; nucleotides not matched to a gene: 5. Per the germline V gene, CDR1 is GTSNPN and CDR2 is SVGIG (reference sequence). The CDR3 runs 13 residues.

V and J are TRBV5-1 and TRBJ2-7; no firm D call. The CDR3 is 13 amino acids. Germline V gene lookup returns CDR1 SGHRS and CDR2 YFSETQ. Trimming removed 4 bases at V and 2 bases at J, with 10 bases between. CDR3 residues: CASSAASAYEQYF. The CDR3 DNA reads TGCGCCAGCAGCGCCGCTAGTGCCTACGAGCAGTACTTC.

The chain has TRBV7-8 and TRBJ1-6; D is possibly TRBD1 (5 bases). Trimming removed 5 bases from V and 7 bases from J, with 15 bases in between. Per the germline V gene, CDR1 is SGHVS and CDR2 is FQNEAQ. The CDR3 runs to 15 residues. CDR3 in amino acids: CASSPHRDSNSPLHF. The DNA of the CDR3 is TGTGCCAGCAGCCCACACCGAGACAGCAATTCACCCCTCCACTTT.

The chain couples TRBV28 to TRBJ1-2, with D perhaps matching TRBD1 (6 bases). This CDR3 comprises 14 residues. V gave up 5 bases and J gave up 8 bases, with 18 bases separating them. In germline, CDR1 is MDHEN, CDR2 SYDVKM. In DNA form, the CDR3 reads TGTGCCAGCAGTCCTATACCGACAGGCGAGGGCTACACCTTC. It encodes CASSPIPTGEGYTF.

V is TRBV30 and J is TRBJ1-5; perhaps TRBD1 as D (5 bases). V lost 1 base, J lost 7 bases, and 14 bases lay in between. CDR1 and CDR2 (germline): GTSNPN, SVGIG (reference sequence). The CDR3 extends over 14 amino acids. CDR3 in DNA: TGTGCCTGGAGTGGCCAGGGCCTTGGCCAGCCCCAGCATTTT. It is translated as CAWSGQGLGQPQHF.

CDR3 DNA: TGTGCCAGCAGGACAGGGGGCGTGGGCACTGAAGCTTTCTTT. It yields the protein CASRTGGVGTEAFF. V and J are TRBV19 and TRBJ1-1; 11 bases match TRBD1. Trimming removed 9 bases from V and 4 bases from J; junction bases left unmatched: 7. In germline, CDR1 is LNHDA, CDR2 SQIVND (reference sequence). This CDR3 is built from 14 residues. The variable domain in full, with the rest retrieved from reference TRBV19 and TRBJ1-1, is DGGITQSPKYLFRKEGQNVTLSCEQNLNHDAMYWYRQDPGQGLRLIYYSQIVNDFQKGDIAEGYSVSREKKESFPLTVTSAQKNPTAFYLCASRTGGVGTEAFFGQGTRLTVV.

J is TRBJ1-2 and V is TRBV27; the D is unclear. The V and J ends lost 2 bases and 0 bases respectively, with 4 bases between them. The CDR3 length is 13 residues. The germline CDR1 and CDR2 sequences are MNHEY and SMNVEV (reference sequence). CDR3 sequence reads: CASSLGTNYGYTF. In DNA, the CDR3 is TGTGCCAGCAGTTTAGGCACTAACTATGGCTACACCTTC.

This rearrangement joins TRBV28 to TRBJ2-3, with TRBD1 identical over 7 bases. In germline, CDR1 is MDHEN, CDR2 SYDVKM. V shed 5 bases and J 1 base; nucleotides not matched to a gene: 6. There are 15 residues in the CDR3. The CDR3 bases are TGTGCCAGCAGTCTACAGGGGAAGGGCACAGATACGCAGTATTTT. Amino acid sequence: CASSLQGKGTDTQYF.

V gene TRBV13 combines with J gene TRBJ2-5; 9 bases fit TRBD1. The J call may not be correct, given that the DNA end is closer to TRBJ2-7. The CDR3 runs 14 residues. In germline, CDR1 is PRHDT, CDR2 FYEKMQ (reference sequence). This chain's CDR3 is CASSLGQGIYEQYF. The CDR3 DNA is TGTGCCAGCAGCTTGGGACAGGGCATCTACGAGCAGTACTTC.

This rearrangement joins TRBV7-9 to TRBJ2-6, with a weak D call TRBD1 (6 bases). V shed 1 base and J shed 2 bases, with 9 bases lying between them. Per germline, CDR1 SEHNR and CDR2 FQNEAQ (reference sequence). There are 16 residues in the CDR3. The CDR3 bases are TGTGCCAGCAGCTTAGGTACAGGGACTGGGGCCAACGTCCTGACTTTC. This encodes CASSLGTGTGANVLTF.

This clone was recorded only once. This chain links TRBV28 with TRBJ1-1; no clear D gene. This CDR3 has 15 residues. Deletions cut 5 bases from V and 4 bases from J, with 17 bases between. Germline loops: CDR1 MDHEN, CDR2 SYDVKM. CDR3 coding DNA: TGTGCCAGCAGTATGATACGGGATACCCCCACTGAAGCTTTCTTT. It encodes CASSMIRDTPTEAFF.

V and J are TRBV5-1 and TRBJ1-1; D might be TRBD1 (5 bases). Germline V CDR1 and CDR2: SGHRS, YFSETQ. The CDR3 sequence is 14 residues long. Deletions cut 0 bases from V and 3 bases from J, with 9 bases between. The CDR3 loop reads CASSLGRGDTEAFF. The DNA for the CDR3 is TGCGCCAGCAGCTTGGGCCGGGGGGACACTGAAGCTTTCTTT.

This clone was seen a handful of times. This chain's CDR3 is CASQRQGYTDTQYF. The CDR3 DNA sequence: TGTGCCAGCCAAAGACAGGGCTACACAGATACGCAGTATTTT. The chain employs TRBV6-5 and TRBJ2-3; 7 positions agree with TRBD1. The V and J ends lost 8 bases and 2 bases, in that order; junction bases with no gene match: 7. This CDR3 has 14 amino acids. Germline V gives CDR1 MNHEY, CDR2 SVGAGI.

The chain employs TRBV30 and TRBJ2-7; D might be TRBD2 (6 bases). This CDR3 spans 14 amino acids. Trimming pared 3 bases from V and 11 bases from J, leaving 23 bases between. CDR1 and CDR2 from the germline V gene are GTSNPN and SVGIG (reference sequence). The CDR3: CAWRKSGTSLPEYF. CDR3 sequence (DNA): TGTGCCTGGAGGAAATCCGGGACTTCACTACCAGAGTACTTC.

Here the CDR3 reads CASSRASGSTETQYF. CDR3 DNA: TGTGCCAGTAGTCGTGCTAGTGGTTCGACGGAGACCCAGTACTTC. V usage is TRBV19 and J usage is TRBJ2-5; no clear D. The CDR3 consists of 15 residues. V lost 5 bases, J lost 5 bases, and 18 bases lay in between. Germline V gene lookup returns CDR1 LNHDA and CDR2 SQIVND (reference sequence).

CDR3 coding DNA: TGTGCCAGCAGCCAATTCGGGCTAGCGAAAATCCTTGGGGCAGATACGCAGTATTTT. Protein sequence: CASSQFGLAKILGADTQYF. V is TRBV4-2 and J is TRBJ2-3, with TRBD2 as a possible D gene (6 bases). Trimming removed 2 bases from V and 4 bases from J, with 25 bases in between. This CDR3 spans 19 amino acids. Germline CDR1 LGHNA, CDR2 YNFKEQ.

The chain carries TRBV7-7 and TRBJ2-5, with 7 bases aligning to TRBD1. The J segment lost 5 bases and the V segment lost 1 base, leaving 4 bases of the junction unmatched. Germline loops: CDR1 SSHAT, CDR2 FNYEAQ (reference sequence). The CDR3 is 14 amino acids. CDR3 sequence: CASSLGPGQETQYF. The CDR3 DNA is TGTGCCAGCAGCTTAGGTCCGGGACAGGAGACCCAGTACTTC.

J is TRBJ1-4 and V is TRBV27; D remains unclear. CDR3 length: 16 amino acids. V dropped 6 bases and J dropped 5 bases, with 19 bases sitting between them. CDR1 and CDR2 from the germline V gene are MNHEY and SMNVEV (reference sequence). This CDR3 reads CASSPSGGPNNEKLFF. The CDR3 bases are TGTGCCAGCAGCCCTAGTGGAGGACCTAACAATGAAAAACTGTTTTTT.

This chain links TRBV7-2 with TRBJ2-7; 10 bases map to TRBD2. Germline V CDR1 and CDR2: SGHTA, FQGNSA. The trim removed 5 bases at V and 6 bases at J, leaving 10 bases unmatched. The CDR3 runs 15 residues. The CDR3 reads CASSPSGSSSVEQYF. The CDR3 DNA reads TGTGCCAGCAGCCCTAGCGGGAGTTCCTCCGTCGAGCAGTACTTC.

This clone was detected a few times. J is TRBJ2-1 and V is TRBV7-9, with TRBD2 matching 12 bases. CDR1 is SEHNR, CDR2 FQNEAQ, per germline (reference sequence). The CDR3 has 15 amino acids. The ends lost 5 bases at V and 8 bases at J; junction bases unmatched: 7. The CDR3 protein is CASSRLAGGADEQFF. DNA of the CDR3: TGTGCCAGCAGCCGCCTAGCGGGGGGGGCCGATGAGCAGTTCTTC.